Described below is a single T cell receptor (beta chain) sequence and its context. Germline V gives CDR1 MNHEY, CDR2 SMNVEV (reference sequence). The ends were cut back, 3 bases at V and 3 bases at J, with 9 bases in the middle. CDR3 size: 13 residues. Under the authors' procedure: Quantification of nucleated cells was approximated via reference gene primer amplification. Some clones are missing from TCRdb's copy, which holds only in-frame ones; the method was immunoSEQ multiplex PCR. D and trimming come from the DNA, and the V and J calls and clone size come from that table. The table shows over 150,000 clones, with approximately 81% occurring only once. These data come from a study of blood T cell repertoires in COVID-19. For the study at large: The origin of the acute and convalescent COVID-19 samples was the United States, Italy and Spain.

The receptor comes from a woman in her sixties or seventies with COVID-19, enrolled during active disease. V is TRBV27 and J is TRBJ2-7; unclear D gene. The sequencing sample was made of peripheral blood. CDR3 region: CASSFVNSYEQYF. For the CDR3, the DNA is TGTGCCAGCAGTTTCGTGAATAGCTACGAGCAGTACTTC.